At least ten counts were recorded for the clone carrying this T cell receptor (beta chain). Its cognate antigen is unknown. Original data processing: With a range of about 23,224 to 750,000, the median per sample was roughly 95,000 TCRs. TCRdb re-derived calls from the RACE reads in MiXCR, one entry per CDR3 protein. In this record, the V and J calls reflect TCRdb's handling and not the investigators' own analysis. The sample includes around 300,000 distinct CDR3 sequences, about 5% seen only once; the top ten take around 8%. This specimen comes from a study of human T cells and chemical hapten exposure. CDR1 is SNHLY, CDR2 FYNNEI, per germline. The CDR3 spans 14 residues. V dropped 5 bases and J dropped 7 bases, with 15 bases sitting between them. Time point meaning: pre-sensitization, week 0. The treatment is: therapeutic diphenylcyclopropenone sensitization with weekly scalp DPC. Findings of the study overall: No alteration of TCRs above 1 in 1000 frequency was seen with DPC sensitization. The formation of large CDR3 similarity clusters by expanded TCRs significantly exceeded that of controls.

The starting material was whole blood, obtained in connection with sensitization to the hapten diphenylcyclopropenone (DPC). The TCR sequence derives from a woman between 18 and 29 years old with alopecia areata. Some clones in this sample may be carry-over from other donors' samples. The rearrangement uses TRBV2 and TRBJ1-5, with D perhaps matching TRBD1 (6 bases). The CDR3 loop reads CASSQERQGQPQHF. CDR3 coding DNA: TGTGCCAGCAGTCAGGAACGCCAGGGGCAGCCCCAGCATTTT.